This entry features one T cell receptor (beta chain) sequence. It has no known antigen specificity. Base qualities are not provided; no much larger clone lies one nucleotide away. TCR CDR3 regions were amplified from genomic DNA by multiplex PCR using the deep immunoSEQ assay. Genomic DNA extracted from each cell subset was distributed evenly over all wells of several immunoSEQ 96-well plates, and each plate served as one replicate. For unsorted PBMC, about 300 ng of genomic DNA, equivalent to approximately 30,000 T cell genomes, went into each replicate PCR. Ten immunoSEQ deep assay plates were used to sequence the unsorted PBMC genomic DNA. Purified libraries were quantified with a Qubit 3.0 fluorometer, sized on a Bioanalyzer 2100, and re-quantified with the KAPA Library Quantification kit. Every immunoSEQ 96-well plate was sequenced on a dedicated single-read 150-cycle Illumina NextSeq 550 flow cell. As for the authors' bioinformatics: Because only junctional sequences without quality scores were contained in the immunoSEQ output, filtering matching that applied to full-length reads could not be performed. To assign V/J genes and CDR3, sequences were annotated against IMGT germline references using PyIR, a Python wrapper for IgBLAST v1.9. Any read was removed if the V/J assignment was weak (E-value above 1e-6), the CDR3 was missing, or the read contained stop codons, out-of-frame junctions, or ambiguous translated residues. A V3J clonotype was defined by an identical inferred V gene, J gene, and CDR3 amino acid sequence. To compute the percentage overlap between repertoires, the number of shared unique clonotypes was divided by the size of the smaller repertoire. Three approaches were used to assess repertoire richness: RTK rarefaction, the Chao1 estimator, and Recon v2.1 estimates of unobserved clonotypes. This is the immuneACCESS table as TCRdb keeps it, with only in-frame sequences that have V and J called. A part of the clones is gone; compared with another copy, unresolved V genes explain less than half, and the rest is unexplained. The DNA was the basis for D and trimming; V, J and clone size are from that table. A total of a few hundred thousand clones appear in this sample, 70% to 80% of them only once. Together, the top ten hold more than 10% of the sample.

These data originate in a study of shared clonotypes between healthy human individuals (dated by TCRdb to the early 2020s). General notes on the study: A few men and a couple of women, aged 18 to 49 years, made up the cohort. The study deeply sequenced blood TCR repertoires of roughly five healthy adults to estimate repertoire size and the extent of clonotype sharing between individuals. To increase sequencing depth and limit assay-specific biases, different laboratories used diverse techniques to prepare libraries and sequence TCR repertoires. Between about 0.94 and 8.9 billion PBMCs per donor were obtained by leukapheresis. The investigation overall reported the following: Based on pairwise subsampling, the degree of clonotype sharing among donors was expected to be affected by sequencing depth. The genetic and exposure-history diversity represented was limited by the small number of donors. Only blood was sampled, and tissue TCR repertoires likely differ from those in blood.

V and J lose 5 bases and 2 bases, and a span of 13 bases separates them. Its CDR3 holds 14 amino acids, cysteine through phenylalanine. The DNA shown is the 42-base CDR3, in frame from base 1. Via the germline V gene, CDR1 is SGHTA and CDR2 FQGNSA. The donors were healthy, HIV-negative adults who had no recently reported acute infections or vaccinations. Every donor was a Caucasian adult residing in Nashville, Tennessee, USA. For unsorted samples, 84 million or so PBMCs were counted, and genomic DNA was extracted using the QIAamp DNA Blood Mini kit. After blood collection by leukapheresis, PBMCs were isolated using Ficoll-Histopaque density gradient centrifugation and then cryopreserved in the vapor phase of liquid nitrogen.

This sequence uses TRBV7-2 and TRBJ2-7; the D gene remains uncertain. The TCR comes from a woman aged 40-49 years in good health. Some clones in this sample may be carry-over from other donors' samples. The sequenced sample was PBMCs. The DNA reads TGTGCCAGCAGCCTCGAGACACTTACCTACGAGCAGTACTTC. Its coded protein is CASSLETLTYEQYF.